This record looks at one TCR beta chain sequence and its context. This clonotype was found a few times. Its antigen is currently not known. Base qualities are not recorded, but no much larger clone differs from it by a single base. The CDR3 runs 16 amino acids, cysteine and phenylalanine included. This entry keeps only the CDR3 DNA: 48 bases, framed from base 1. CDR1 LNHNV and CDR2 YYDKDF are derived from the germline V gene (reference sequence). Trimming takes 5 bases from V and 1 base from J, and the germline ends sit 17 bases apart. The data originate from a study of CD8 T cells in ankylosing spondylitis (dated by TCRdb to 2017 to 2019). In terms of the full investigation: To find TCR variants linked to disease, the study profiled T cell receptor beta repertoires in ankylosing spondylitis patients and healthy donors. The full study cohort comprised about 25 ankylosing spondylitis patients and over a hundred healthy donors. Samples of peripheral blood were taken, and for ankylosing spondylitis patients, synovial fluid was collected as well. Broader findings and caveats from the paper: A TCR beta motif made up of several highly homologous amino acid variants appeared to be characteristic of blood from ankylosing spondylitis patients. The disease-linked clones were reported as significantly enriched in matched synovial fluid samples from ankylosing spondylitis patients. Some motif variants had previously been reported in the synovial fluid and blood of reactive arthritis patients, which suggests shared mechanisms of disease initiation. In peripheral blood, the disease-linked clones were found at relatively low frequencies and had a CD8+ phenotype.

Sequencing instrument: Illumina HiSeq 2500. Quantitative 5'-RACE with molecular barcodes was the method used to prepare the TCR beta libraries. The authors' analysis ran thus. Disease-linked TCR variants were identified with a new computational method built on a probabilistic model of VDJ rearrangement. Using fastp at Q25 and MiXCR, TCRdb reprocessed the public reads and kept productive beta chains. Rows merge per CDR3 protein into single entries with the most common DNA and genes. The V and J calls, along with clone size, are taken from TCRdb and not from the paper's own processing. The sample table holds around 890,000 distinct CDR3 sequences, of which over 9.5% were seen once. 0.51% of the sample comes from the top ten.

The clonotype originates from a male donor with ankylosing spondylitis. The source material was blood, either unsorted or a sorted T cell fraction (not recorded which). The rearranged segments are TRBV15 and TRBJ1-1; the D gene identity is not certain. Read as DNA, the sequence is TGTGCCACCAGCTACTCCCCTGACCGCCCGAACACTGAAGCTTTCTTT. The translation is CATSYSPDRPNTEAFF.